A single sample gave rise to the 25 T cell receptor beta chains below, sequenced in a study of T cell repertoires in cytomegalovirus infection. Each CDR3 protein is one row after TCRdb ran MiXCR on the reads. Of roughly 100,000 distinct CDR3 sequences in the sample, approximately 15% are singletons; the top ten hold approximately 7.9%. The sequencing sample was made of PBMCs. The receptors derive from a human donor in good health (CMV status not recorded). Some clones in this sample may be carry-over from other donors' samples.

The rearrangement joins TRBV7-9 to TRBJ1-2; 12 positions match TRBD1. The V segment lost 5 bases and the J segment 1 base; nucleotides outside the gene matches: 8. The CDR3 totals 17 residues. The germline V gene has CDR1 SEHNR and CDR2 FQNEAQ (reference sequence). DNA of the CDR3: TGTGCCAGCAGCCCCGGGACAGGGGGCCTATATAACTATGGCTACACCTTC. This sequence encodes CASSPGTGGLYNYGYTF.

This clonotype was detected many times. V usage is TRBV7-2 and J usage is TRBJ1-5; D unclear. This CDR3 has 14 residues. V was trimmed by 2 bases and J by 5 bases, leaving 10 bases between them. Looked up from germline, CDR1 is SGHTA and CDR2 is FQGNSA. The CDR3 nucleotides are TGTGCCAGCAGCTTATCATTACCACATCAGCCCCAGCATTTT. It is translated as CASSLSLPHQPQHF.

This clonotype was counted ten times or more. The chain employs TRBV7-2 and TRBJ2-2; D might be TRBD2 (7 bases). From germline, CDR1 is SGHTA and CDR2 FQGNSA. The CDR3 has 15 amino acids. Trimming left V 6 bases short and J 0 bases short, with 11 bases between. Here the CDR3 DNA reads TGTGCCAGCAGGGGAGGGACAACGAACACCGGGGAGCTGTTTTTT. It specifies CASRGGTTNTGELFF.

This clonotype turned up a few times. The CDR3 sequence is CATSEPNTGELFF. The CDR3 nucleotides read TGTGCCACCAGTGAGCCGAACACCGGGGAGCTGTTTTTT. The V and J genes are TRBV24-1 and TRBJ2-2; D is unclear. Trimming cost V 4 bases and J 0 bases, with 2 bases left between them. Germline V gene lookup returns CDR1 KGHDR and CDR2 SFDVKD. The CDR3 extends over 13 amino acids.

This clonotype has just a few counts. The V call is TRBV11-2, the J call TRBJ2-1; D unclear. In germline, CDR1 is SGHAT, CDR2 FQNNGV. V gave up 3 bases and J gave up 7 bases, with 10 bases separating them. The CDR3 extends over 13 amino acids. The CDR3 nucleotides are TGTGCCAGCAGCTTTGGCAATTTAAATGAGCAGTTCTTC. Translation: CASSFGNLNEQFF.

In DNA form, the CDR3 reads TGTGCCAGCAGCGAGCCGGGACAGGAAGCTTTCTTT. Translation gives CASSEPGQEAFF. V is TRBV7-3 and J is TRBJ1-1, with 7 bases matching TRBD1. CDR1 and CDR2 from the germline V gene are SGHTA and FQGTGA. The ends lost 5 bases at V and 8 bases at J; junction bases unmatched: 5. This CDR3 is built from 12 residues. The variable domain in full, with the rest retrieved from reference TRBV7-3 and TRBJ1-1, is GAGVSQTPSNKVTEKGKYVELRCDPISGHTALYWYRQSLGQGPEFLIYFQGTGAADDSGLPNDRFFAVRPEGSVSTLKIQRTERGDSAVYLCASSEPGQEAFFGQGTRLTVV.

This clonotype was recorded at least ten times. The V gene is TRBV12-3 or TRBV12-4, the J gene TRBJ1-1; a possible D gene is TRBD1 (6 bases). V lost 3 bases to trimming and J lost 6 bases, with 11 bases between them. The CDR3 loop spans 13 amino acids. CDR3 in amino acids: CASSLWGLAEAFF. DNA for the CDR3: TGTGCCAGCAGTTTGTGGGGGCTGGCTGAAGCTTTCTTT.

This sequence joins TRBV7-8 and TRBJ2-7; 7 nucleotides align to TRBD1. This CDR3 is 12 amino acids long. Trimming at V came to 5 bases and at J to 4 bases, leaving 2 bases not matched to a gene. Germline V lookup: CDR1 SGHVS, CDR2 FQNEAQ. The CDR3 spells CASSGRGYEQYF. The CDR3, as DNA: TGTGCCAGCAGCGGCAGGGGGTACGAGCAGTACTTC.

This clonotype was seen a handful of times. Here the CDR3 DNA reads TGTGCCAGCAGTTACTCGGGACTAAATTACAATGAGCAGTTCTTC. Amino acid sequence: CASSYSGLNYNEQFF. The rearrangement uses TRBV6-6 and TRBJ2-1, with TRBD2 matching over 7 bases. Germline V gene sequence: CDR1 MNHNY, CDR2 SVGAGI (reference sequence). The CDR3 sequence is 15 residues long. The ends lost 0 bases at V and 4 bases at J; junction bases unmatched: 3.

This clonotype was seen a handful of times. The chain joins TRBV2 to TRBJ2-5; tentatively, D is TRBD2 (5 bases). The CDR3 loop spans 12 amino acids. Germline lookup yields CDR1 SNHLY and CDR2 FYNNEI. Trimming took off 6 bases at V and 5 bases at J, with 10 bases between the two ends. The DNA for the CDR3 is TGTGCCAGCAGAAACAGAGGGGAGACCCAGTACTTC. Its translation is CASRNRGETQYF.

This clonotype was counted only a few times. The chain joins TRBV7-2 to TRBJ1-2; maybe TRBD1 (6 bases). Germline CDR1 SGHTA, CDR2 FQGNSA. Trimming left V 2 bases short and J 0 bases short, with 10 bases between. The CDR3 loop spans 15 amino acids. CDR3 region: CASSLPDRANYGYTF. CDR3 bases: TGTGCCAGCAGCTTACCGGACAGAGCTAACTATGGCTACACCTTC.

This chain links TRBV7-2 with TRBJ2-1; D is ambiguous. V lost 7 bases and J lost 2, with 12 bases in between. Germline V gene data show CDR1 as SGHTA and CDR2 as FQGNSA. This CDR3 has 14 residues. Here the CDR3 DNA reads TGTGCCAGCACCTTTTCGGGCCCCTACAATGAGCAGTTCTTC. This translates into CASTFSGPYNEQFF.

This clonotype was seen only a few times. The rearrangement joins TRBV5-1 to TRBJ1-2; 8 nucleotides align to TRBD1. Germline-derived CDR1 and CDR2 are SGHRS and YFSETQ. V lost 4 bases to trimming and J lost 0 bases; unmatched junction nucleotides: 14. This CDR3 contains 18 residues. The CDR3 protein is CASSDPDRAPRANYGYTF. CDR3 in DNA: TGCGCCAGCAGCGACCCGGACAGGGCCCCCCGCGCTAACTATGGCTACACCTTC.

This rearrangement joins TRBV20-1 to TRBJ2-5; no clear D gene. Germline V gene data show CDR1 as DFQATT and CDR2 as SNEGSKA (reference sequence). This CDR3 region has 14 residues. Trimming pared 6 bases from V and 5 bases from J, leaving 19 bases between. The CDR3: CSAPPEAQGETQYF. The CDR3 region has the DNA TGCAGTGCGCCACCCGAGGCCCAAGGGGAGACCCAGTACTTC.

The sample holds many counts of this clonotype. The chain is built from TRBV6-1 and TRBJ1-2; D perhaps matches TRBD1 (6 bases). The CDR3 runs 14 residues. V was clipped by 6 bases and J by 4 bases, with 15 bases between them. The germline CDR1 and CDR2 sequences are MNHNS and SASEGT. The CDR3 is CASRSTGMGYGYTF. Here the CDR3 DNA reads TGTGCCAGCAGAAGTACAGGGATGGGCTATGGCTACACCTTC.

The sample holds many counts of this clonotype. The chain has TRBV7-2 and TRBJ1-4; TRBD1 agrees at 7 bases. CDR3 length equals 15 residues. Unmatched junction bases numbered 8, after V lost 3 bases and J lost 7 bases. Germline-derived CDR1 and CDR2 are SGHTA and FQGNSA. CDR3 amino acids: CASSFGDRVVEKLFF. The CDR3, as DNA: TGTGCCAGCAGCTTCGGAGACAGGGTCGTTGAAAAACTGTTTTTT. The full variable domain, with the rest looked up from reference TRBV7-2 and TRBJ1-4, is GAGVSQSPSNKVTEKGKDVELRCDPISGHTALYWYRQSLGQGLEFLIYFQGNSAPDKSGLPSDRFSAERTGGSVSTLTIQRTQQEDSAVYLCASSFGDRVVEKLFFGSGTQLSVL.

This rearrangement joins TRBV19 to TRBJ2-1; D might be TRBD2 (5 bases). The CDR3 is 15 residues long. Trimming took 5 bases from V and 5 from J, leaving 16 bases between them. CDR1 is LNHDA, CDR2 SQIVND, per germline (reference sequence). CDR3 coding DNA: TGTGCCAGTAGTGTTACGAGGGCGGGTAACAATGAGCAGTTCTTC. This translates into CASSVTRAGNNEQFF.

This sequence joins TRBV27 and TRBJ1-5; 7 bases agree with TRBD1. Germline loops: CDR1 MNHEY, CDR2 SMNVEV (reference sequence). The CDR3 runs 13 residues. V shed 2 bases and J 5 bases; nucleotides not matched to a gene: 0. The CDR3 region is CASSLDRDQPQHF. The CDR3 DNA is TGTGCCAGCAGTTTAGACAGGGATCAGCCCCAGCATTTT.

There are many counts of this clonotype. The chain combines TRBV7-2 with TRBJ1-1; no reliable D call. V was cut by 2 bases and J by 2 bases, with 6 bases left in between. Germline-derived CDR1 and CDR2 are SGHTA and FQGNSA. The CDR3 runs to 13 residues. The CDR3, as DNA: TGTGCCAGCAGCTTACAACCTAACACTGAAGCTTTCTTT. It specifies CASSLQPNTEAFF.

The chain couples TRBV4-2 to TRBJ1-2, with 9 bases fitting TRBD1. Germline CDR1 and CDR2: LGHNA and YNFKEQ. This CDR3 has 14 amino acids. The junction had 5 bases not matched to a gene; V was cut back by 4 bases and J by 5 bases. CDR3 coding DNA: TGTGCCAGCAGCCCCCCGGGACAGGGATATGGCTACACCTTC. Residues: CASSPPGQGYGYTF.

This clonotype turned up a few times. The chain has TRBV20-1 and TRBJ2-3; 8 bases fit TRBD2. Germline CDR1 reads DFQATT; CDR2 reads SNEGSKA (reference sequence). V lost 5 bases, J lost 5 bases, and 6 bases stayed unmatched. The CDR3 runs 13 residues. The CDR3, as DNA: TGCAGTGCTGACGGGGGGGCCCAAGATACGCAGTATTTT. This gives the protein CSADGGAQDTQYF.

This clonotype came up many times. The rearrangement uses TRBV7-2 and TRBJ1-5; D possibly corresponds to TRBD1 (6 bases). Between the trimmed V and J ends, which lost 5 bases and 7 bases, there was a span of 18 bases. The germline V gene has CDR1 SGHTA and CDR2 FQGNSA. The CDR3 spans 15 residues. CDR3 nucleotides: TGTGCCAGCAGCCCATATACTACAGGGAAACAGCCCCAGCATTTT. It codes for CASSPYTTGKQPQHF. The full variable domain, in which reference TRBV7-2 and TRBJ1-5 provide the parts outside the CDR3, is GAGVSQSPSNKVTEKGKDVELRCDPISGHTALYWYRQSLGQGLEFLIYFQGNSAPDKSGLPSDRFSAERTGGSVSTLTIQRTQQEDSAVYLCASSPYTTGKQPQHFGDGTRLSIL.

The chain couples TRBV2 to TRBJ2-1, with D tentatively TRBD2 (6 bases). Per the germline V gene, CDR1 is SNHLY and CDR2 is FYNNEI. The V end lost 1 base, the J end lost 9 bases, and 13 bases lay between the germline ends. The CDR3 loop spans 14 amino acids. The CDR3 is CASSEGPGDTEQFF. The CDR3 nucleotides are TGTGCCAGCAGTGAAGGGCCGGGAGACACTGAGCAGTTCTTC.

This clonotype was seen many times. This sequence joins TRBV7-2 and TRBJ2-5; perhaps TRBD1 as D (6 bases). Trimming cost V 5 bases and J 2 bases, with 15 bases left between them. CDR1 is SGHTA and CDR2 is FQGNSA in the germline V gene. The CDR3 extends over 15 amino acids. Written as DNA, the CDR3 is TGTGCCAGCAGCCGCGGGCAGGGACAACAAGAGACCCAGTACTTC. This translates into CASSRGQGQQETQYF.

The V and J genes are TRBV28 and TRBJ1-2; D not resolved. Germline V gives CDR1 MDHEN, CDR2 SYDVKM. Trimming left V 6 bases short and J 4 bases short, with 9 bases between. The CDR3 has 12 residues. CDR3: CASSRRVYGYTF. The DNA of the CDR3 is TGTGCCAGCAGCCGCCGGGTCTATGGCTACACCTTC.